These 16 T cell receptor beta chains were all obtained from the same sample, sequenced in a study of CD8 T cells in ankylosing spondylitis (dated by TCRdb to between 2016 and 2019). Results the study describes overall, beyond this receptor: A TCR beta motif made up of under ten highly homologous amino acid variants appeared to be characteristic of blood from ankylosing spondylitis patients.

For these receptors, no antigen is known. Library prep was done by 5' RACE. Sequencing was carried out with an Illumina HiSeq 2500. TCRdb passed the public sequencing reads through fastp at Q25 and MiXCR, retaining productive beta sequences. Identical CDR3 proteins give one entry, which carries the most common genes and DNA. This sample comprises over 700,000 distinct CDR3 sequences, around 19% of them detected only once. The top ten clonotypes cover 15% to 20% of the sample. Sequenced input: blood, either unsorted or a sorted T cell fraction (not recorded which). These receptors originate from a male donor with ankylosing spondylitis.

The chain joins TRBV12-3 or TRBV12-4 to TRBJ1-1, with 8 bases fitting TRBD1. The CDR3 totals 14 residues. V lost 7 bases and J lost 5; bases outside the gene matches: 9. In DNA, the CDR3 is TGTGCCAGCACCCCGACAGGGGAGGGTACTGAAGCTTTCTTT. Amino acid sequence: CASTPTGEGTEAFF.

The chain is built from TRBV12-3 or TRBV12-4 and TRBJ2-5, with D perhaps matching TRBD1 (5 bases). The V gene lost 4 bases and the J gene lost 1 base, with 16 bases spanning the gap. The CDR3 contains 16 residues. The chain's CDR3 is CASSSLWGRGQETQYF. The CDR3 nucleotides are TGTGCCAGCAGTTCCCTCTGGGGTAGGGGCCAAGAGACCCAGTACTTC.

The chain joins TRBV5-4 to TRBJ1-1; TRBD1 matches at 9 bases. The CDR3 is 15 residues long. CDR1 is SGHNT, CDR2 YYREEE, per germline (reference sequence). V was pared by 6 bases and J by 5 bases, with 11 bases of the junction left unmatched. The CDR3 reads CASTQLQGARTEAFF. CDR3 nucleotides: TGTGCCAGCACCCAGTTACAGGGGGCGAGGACTGAAGCTTTCTTT.

J is TRBJ2-2 and V is TRBV2; TRBD2 is a possible D gene (5 bases). Trimming removed 4 bases at V and 2 bases at J, with 11 bases between. The germline gives CDR1 SNHLY, CDR2 FYNNEI. The CDR3 consists of 15 residues. CDR3 region: CASSVNEGNTGELFF. CDR3 coding DNA: TGTGCCAGCAGTGTTAATGAGGGTAACACCGGGGAGCTGTTTTTT.

This clonotype was detected a few times. J is TRBJ2-1 and V is TRBV20-1; 13 nucleotides match TRBD2. The CDR3 contains 15 residues. Germline values: CDR1 DFQATT, CDR2 SNEGSKA (reference sequence). J lost 5 bases, V lost 5 bases, and 6 bases had no gene match. This chain's CDR3 is CSAGLGTSGNNEQFF. CDR3 nucleotide sequence: TGCAGTGCTGGCCTAGGGACTAGCGGGAACAATGAGCAGTTCTTC.

This chain uses TRBV4-3 with TRBJ2-1, with D tentatively TRBD1 (5 bases). The germline V and J ends were trimmed by 0 bases and 0 bases, with 6 bases remaining between them. Germline CDR1 reads LGHNA; CDR2 reads YSLEER. CDR3 size: 15 residues. In nucleotides, the CDR3 is TGCGCCAGCAGCCAAGAGGGGCCCTCCTACAATGAGCAGTTCTTC. Translation gives CASSQEGPSYNEQFF.

This clonotype was seen more than once but under ten times. The chain is built from TRBV29-1 and TRBJ1-1; D gene uncertain. There are 13 residues in the CDR3. The germline CDR1 and CDR2 sequences are SQVTM and ANQGSEA. V was trimmed by 5 bases and J by 7 bases, leaving 17 bases between them. The chain's CDR3 is CSVLPPSASEAFF. The CDR3 region has the DNA TGCAGCGTTTTGCCCCCGTCCGCCAGTGAAGCTTTCTTT.

This clonotype turned up a few times. This sequence joins TRBV7-8 and TRBJ1-5; D gene uncertain. V was shortened by 5 bases and J by 3 bases, with 11 bases between the two germline ends. This CDR3 is built from 14 residues. Germline V gives CDR1 SGHVS, CDR2 FQNEAQ. This chain's CDR3 is CASSLVADNQPQHF. The CDR3 DNA is TGTGCCAGCAGCCTAGTAGCGGACAATCAGCCCCAGCATTTT.

In its sample, this clonotype was seen a few times. V usage is TRBV4-2 and J usage is TRBJ2-2, with 8 bases lining up with TRBD2. Germline assignment: CDR1 LGHNA and CDR2 YNFKEQ. With 0 bases clipped from V and 0 bases from J, the junction kept 3 bases outside the gene matches. The CDR3 consists of 17 residues. This chain's CDR3 is CASSQDQGLANTGELFF. The CDR3 DNA is TGTGCCAGCAGCCAAGATCAGGGACTAGCGAACACCGGGGAGCTGTTTTTT.

The chain couples TRBV6-1 to TRBJ2-2, with 9 nucleotides matching TRBD1. Per germline, CDR1 MNHNS and CDR2 SASEGT. The CDR3 has 14 amino acids. Germline trimming cut 7 bases from V and 7 bases from J; bases unmatched to any gene: 7. CDR3 bases: TGTGCCAGCACGACAGGGGGGAAATACGGGGAGCTGTTTTTT. It encodes CASTTGGKYGELFF.

This chain connects TRBV6-1 to TRBJ2-3, with TRBD1 identical over 11 bases. The CDR3 loop spans 15 amino acids. Germline CDR1 is MNHNS and CDR2 is SASEGT. The ends lost 6 bases at V and 9 bases at J; junction bases unmatched: 11. The CDR3 here is CASSPGTGGPHTQYF. Here the CDR3 DNA reads TGTGCCAGCAGCCCTGGGACAGGGGGGCCCCACACGCAGTATTTT.

The V and J genes are TRBV20-1 and TRBJ2-1, with TRBD2 identical over 12 bases. The germline V gene has CDR1 DFQATT and CDR2 SNEGSKA (reference sequence). The CDR3 covers 14 residues. Germline trimming cut 3 bases from V and 7 bases from J; bases unmatched to any gene: 4. The CDR3 sequence: CSARLAGGPNEQFF. In nucleotides, the CDR3 is TGCAGTGCTAGGCTAGCGGGGGGGCCTAATGAGCAGTTCTTC.

This clonotype was seen many times. This sequence joins TRBV27 and TRBJ1-2; tentatively, D is TRBD1 (6 bases). V lost 8 bases to trimming and J lost 8 bases, with 21 bases between them. The CDR3 sequence is 14 residues long. The germline gives CDR1 MNHEY, CDR2 SMNVEV (reference sequence). CDR3 region: CASCADGGARGYTF. The DNA for the CDR3 is TGTGCCAGCTGCGCCGACGGGGGGGCTCGGGGCTACACCTTC.

This clonotype has just a few counts. The genes are TRBV27 and TRBJ1-1, with D possibly being TRBD1 (6 bases). The CDR3 extends over 13 amino acids. Trimming took off 6 bases at V and 2 bases at J, with 10 bases between the two ends. Looked up from germline, CDR1 is MNHEY and CDR2 is SMNVEV (reference sequence). The CDR3 coding sequence is TGTGCCAGCAGCGCGGGACATAACACTGAAGCTTTCTTT. Protein: CASSAGHNTEAFF.

The gene calls are TRBV20-1 and TRBJ2-5, with a possible D match to TRBD2 (6 bases). The germline CDR1 and CDR2 sequences are DFQATT and SNEGSKA (reference sequence). V was pared by 5 bases and J by 2 bases, with 18 bases between. The length of the CDR3 is 15 residues. The CDR3: CSALGGGKIQETQYF. DNA of the CDR3: TGCAGTGCTCTAGGTGGCGGGAAGATTCAAGAGACCCAGTACTTC.

The rearrangement joins TRBV5-1 to TRBJ1-2; D unclear. Trimming removed 4 bases from V and 0 bases from J, with 4 bases in between. Germline V gene data show CDR1 as SGHRS and CDR2 as YFSETQ. The CDR3 extends over 12 amino acids. The CDR3 sequence: CASSEANYGYTF. CDR3 in DNA: TGCGCCAGCAGCGAAGCTAACTATGGCTACACCTTC.